These T cell receptor beta chains were read from a single sample in a study of T cell responses to AZD1222 COVID-19 vaccine. This table comes from immunoSEQ multiplex PCR, and its TCRdb copy is limited to in-frame clones, with some not included. The data hold 150,000 to 200,000 clones, with roughly 92% observed a single time. The sequences come from peripheral blood, collected 28 days after the second AZD1222 dose. The receptors here all came from an adult who received the AZD1222 COVID-19 vaccine. CDR3s include the opening cysteine and the closing phenylalanine or tryptophan. Each record gives: clone size, D gene, V gene, J gene, CDR3 protein, CDR3 DNA. D genes are given only for firm matches. Clone size is stated in some rows and not others, as once, few, many or a class when expanded.

size: once; D: -; V: TRBV2; J: TRBJ2-5; CDR3: CASSVGNMETQYF; DNA: TGTGCCAGCAGTGTAGGCAATATGGAGACCCAGTACTTC
size: -; D: -; V: TRBV30; J: TRBJ1-1; CDR3: CAWSVGDFLNTEAFF; DNA: TGTGCCTGGAGTGTTGGGGACTTCTTGAACACTGAAGCTTTCTTT
size: -; D: -; V: TRBV6-5; J: TRBJ1-1; CDR3: CALVGPLNTEAFF; DNA: TGTGCCCTGGTGGGGCCGCTGAACACTGAAGCTTTCTTT
size: -; D: -; V: TRBV5-5; J: TRBJ1-2; CDR3: CASGSTGSYGYTF; DNA: TGTGCCAGCGGGTCTACAGGGAGCTATGGCTACACCTTC
size: few; D: -; V: TRBV28; J: TRBJ1-1; CDR3: CASSSPKGGSTEAFF; DNA: TGTGCCAGCAGTTCGCCAAAGGGGGGTAGCACTGAAGCTTTCTTT
size: -; D: TRBD2; V: TRBV7-9; J: TRBJ2-1; CDR3: CASSSVATSGGSSYNEQFF; DNA: TGTGCCAGCAGCTCCGTGGCGACTAGCGGGGGAAGCTCCTACAATGAGCAGTTCTTC
size: -; D: TRBD2; V: TRBV6-5; J: TRBJ2-1; CDR3: CARAGGENEQFF; DNA: TGTGCCAGGGCGGGAGGTGAGAATGAGCAGTTCTTC
size: once; D: -; V: TRBV7-2; J: TRBJ2-5; CDR3: CASSFIRTDQETQYF; DNA: TGTGCCAGCAGCTTCATCCGGACGGACCAAGAGACCCAGTACTTC
size: -; D: TRBD2; V: TRBV30; J: TRBJ2-1; CDR3: CAWSYALAVNNEQFF; DNA: TGTGCCTGGAGTTATGCGCTAGCGGTAAACAATGAGCAGTTCTTC
size: -; D: TRBD2; V: TRBV5-1; J: TRBJ2-1; CDR3: CASSLTLAGVNNEQFF; DNA: TGCGCCAGCAGCCTGACCCTAGCGGGAGTGAACAATGAGCAGTTCTTC
size: -; D: TRBD2; V: TRBV6-5; J: TRBJ2-1; CDR3: CASRSGLAGTDEQFF; DNA: TGTGCCAGCAGATCAGGCCTAGCGGGGACCGATGAGCAGTTCTTC
size: -; D: -; V: TRBV19; J: TRBJ2-1; CDR3: CASSRDVGEQFF; DNA: TGTGCCAGTAGTAGGGACGTTGGTGAGCAGTTCTTC
size: -; D: -; V: TRBV9; J: TRBJ2-1; CDR3: CASSGGGPYNEQFF; DNA: TGTGCCAGCAGTGGGGGAGGCCCTTACAATGAGCAGTTCTTC
size: -; D: -; V: TRBV13; J: TRBJ2-1; CDR3: CASSFRAGTYNEQFF; DNA: TGTGCCAGCAGCTTTAGGGCAGGTACCTACAATGAGCAGTTCTTC
size: -; D: -; V: TRBV28; J: TRBJ2-1; CDR3: CASRPQPGEQFF; DNA: TGTGCCAGCAGGCCCCAACCGGGTGAGCAGTTCTTC
size: -; D: TRBD2; V: TRBV20-1; J: TRBJ2-1; CDR3: CSASFREGLNEQFF; DNA: TGCAGTGCTAGTTTTCGGGAGGGCCTCAATGAGCAGTTCTTC
size: -; D: -; V: TRBV3-1/TRBV3-2; J: TRBJ2-1; CDR3: CASSQDPGPYNEQFF; DNA: TGTGCCAGCAGCCAAGATCCCGGACCATACAATGAGCAGTTCTTC
size: once; D: -; V: TRBV20-1; J: TRBJ2-5; CDR3: CSGLKRETQYF; DNA: TGCAGTGGGCTAAAAAGAGAGACCCAGTACTTC
size: -; D: TRBD1; V: TRBV30; J: TRBJ1-3; CDR3: CAWISGTGFGTIYF; DNA: TGTGCCTGGATCTCCGGGACAGGGTTTGGGACCATATATTTT
size: -; D: TRBD2; V: TRBV27; J: TRBJ2-3; CDR3: CASGFFAGGLTSTDTQYF; DNA: TGTGCCAGCGGCTTTTTTGCGGGAGGCCTCACTAGCACAGATACGCAGTATTTT
size: -; D: -; V: TRBV5-1; J: TRBJ2-7; CDR3: CASSRAGYEQYF; DNA: TGCGCCAGCAGCCGGGCAGGGTACGAGCAGTACTTC
size: -; D: TRBD1; V: TRBV30; J: TRBJ2-7; CDR3: CAWNLLGQGYEQYF; DNA: TGTGCCTGGAATTTACTAGGACAGGGCTACGAGCAGTACTTC
size: -; D: -; V: TRBV14; J: TRBJ2-7; CDR3: CASSQGQDEQYF; DNA: TGTGCCAGCAGCCAAGGGCAGGACGAGCAGTACTTC
size: -; D: -; V: TRBV28; J: TRBJ2-7; CDR3: CASDGVSGTYEQYF; DNA: TGTGCCAGCGACGGGGTCTCGGGGACCTACGAGCAGTACTTC
size: -; D: -; V: TRBV11-2; J: TRBJ1-1; CDR3: CASSFTGIGAMNTEAFF; DNA: TGTGCCAGCAGCTTCACAGGGATTGGGGCCATGAACACTGAAGCTTTCTTT
size: -; D: TRBD2; V: TRBV28; J: TRBJ2-3; CDR3: CASSQFSGSHTDTQYF; DNA: TGTGCCAGCAGCCAATTTAGCGGGAGCCACACAGATACGCAGTATTTT
size: -; D: -; V: TRBV6-4; J: TRBJ1-2; CDR3: CASSPGHQNYGYTF; DNA: TGTGCCAGCAGCCCGGGACACCAGAACTATGGCTACACCTTC